This entry is about one T cell receptor beta chain. Method: immunoSEQ multiplex PCR; TCRdb's copy keeps in-frame clones and lacks some. The repertoire includes approximately 52,000 clones, around 93% of them detected once, and more than 3% sits in the top ten. The entry originates in a study of blood T cell repertoires in COVID-19. Study details: From the United States, Italy and Spain came samples of acute and convalescent COVID-19.

V was shortened by 3 bases and J by 0 bases, with 9 bases between the two germline ends. CDR1 and CDR2 from the germline V gene are SGHRS and YFSETQ. The CDR3 loop spans 14 amino acids. This chain uses TRBV5-1 with TRBJ2-5; maybe TRBD1 (6 bases). The sequence was obtained from a man aged 50-60 years with acute or convalescent COVID-19. Source material: peripheral blood. The CDR3 spells CASSSWDNQETQYF. As DNA, the CDR3 is TGCGCCAGCAGCTCTTGGGACAACCAAGAGACCCAGTACTTC.